Listed here is a single T cell receptor beta chain. The antigen it recognizes is unknown. The CDR3 end lies 3 residues beyond the end of the read and is filled in from the germline J gene. Diagnosis of CVID followed standard criteria, namely serum IgG, IgA and/or IgM below the normal range together with specific antibody deficiency. There were around 44 subjects in the CVID group (roughly 30 male and about 15 female), ranging in age from about 9 to 65 years, with a mean age of around 39. Predominantly Caucasian heritage was noted among both the CVID patients and the healthy controls. Replacement immunoglobulin therapy had been administered to all CVID subjects for at least one year at the time of study participation. At the time of blood collection, no CVID subject was ill or was being treated with immunomodulatory or immunosuppressive medication. Heparinized peripheral whole blood samples of about 5 to 9 ml were collected from each donor. Genomic DNA from adults with common variable immune deficiency (CVID) and from healthy adult controls was used to sequence TCRbeta CDR3 repertoires. Diluted blood was density-centrifuged over Hypaque 1077 or Ficoll-Paque to isolate peripheral blood mononuclear cells. Genomic DNA was obtained from unsorted mononuclear cells using either Qiagen column purification or a centrifugation-based method.

These data belong to a study of T cell clonality in common variable immunodeficiency (dated by TCRdb to the mid-2010s). What the research found in general, with its limitations: Fewer TCRbeta clones were shared among CVID subjects than among healthy controls (p < 0.0001). Correlations of repertoire features with clinical complications were constrained by heterogeneity among patients within the CVID cohort. TCRbeta clonality was higher in CVID subjects than in healthy controls (t-test p = 0.018), and the increase was most characteristic of about a third of subjects. Fewer deletions and N-nucleotide insertions were reportedly observed in CVID TCRbeta sequences, and highly modified clones with 13 or more V deletions were reportedly absent from CVID TCRbeta sequences. According to the authors, finding the cause of the higher clonality in CVID would require sequencing the repertoires of T cell subpopulations. Despite equal DNA input, controls averaged around 80,000 unique sequences per sample versus about 31,547 in CVID samples.

Ends trimmed: V by 5 bases, J by 4 bases; bases unmatched to a gene: 7. The CDR3, cysteine through phenylalanine, is 15 amino acids long. Only the CDR3 bases that were read are kept: 36 of them, in frame from base 1. CDR1 is given as SGHTA and CDR2 as FQGNSA, both from the germline V gene. CVID samples and control samples contributed equivalent amounts of genomic DNA as sequencing input. For every sample, a 60 bp segment covering the rearranged TCRbeta CDR3 region was amplified and then sequenced. TCRbeta amplification used the immunoSEQ assay, a bias-corrected multiplex PCR with high-throughput sequencing. From the authors' description of their analysis: Every unique nucleotide sequence counted as a clone and was annotated with V, D and J genes, copy number and frequency. Sequences were labeled productive if in frame, and non-productive if out of frame or containing stop codons. Clonality was calculated from Shannon's entropy as previously described. The predicted amino acid sequences of productive clones were used to derive mean CDR3 Kyte-Doolittle hydropathy. Scaled V gene usage was hierarchically clustered using Manhattan distance and complete linkage with the R hclust function. Sharing of clones by CDR3 amino acid sequence was evaluated by resampling 12 repertoires per group over 100 rounds. Repertoires were searched for 70 published EBV-specific and 245 published CMV-specific TCRbeta sequences. Analysis left out a couple of CVID samples that produced under 10,000 sequences, so a few dozen CVID repertoires remained. TCRdb stores this immuneACCESS table with in-frame sequences only. Part of the clones is absent; in the studies checked, under half of the shortfall reflects unresolved V genes, and no reason is known for the rest. Clone size and V and J calls were adopted from that table, with D and trimming inferred from the DNA. For this sample, 25,000 to 30,000 clones are listed, none of them singletons. The ten top clones hold approximately 24% of the sample.

What was sequenced was peripheral blood mononuclear cells. The V and J segments used are TRBV7-2 and TRBJ1-5, and TRBD1 matches 8 of the central bases. The receptor comes from a human donor with common variable immunodeficiency. The CDR3 region has the sequence CASSINRGGNQPQHF. CDR3 DNA, as far as it was read: TGTGCCAGCAGCATAAACAGGGGGGGGAATCAGCCC. When the CDR3 is completed using the reference TRBV7-2 and TRBJ1-5 genes on either side, the full variable domain is GAGVSQSPSNKVTEKGKDVELRCDPISGHTALYWYRQSLGQGLEFLIYFQGNSAPDKSGLPSDRFSAERTGGSVSTLTIQRTQQEDSAVYLCASSINRGGNQPQHFGDGTRLSIL.